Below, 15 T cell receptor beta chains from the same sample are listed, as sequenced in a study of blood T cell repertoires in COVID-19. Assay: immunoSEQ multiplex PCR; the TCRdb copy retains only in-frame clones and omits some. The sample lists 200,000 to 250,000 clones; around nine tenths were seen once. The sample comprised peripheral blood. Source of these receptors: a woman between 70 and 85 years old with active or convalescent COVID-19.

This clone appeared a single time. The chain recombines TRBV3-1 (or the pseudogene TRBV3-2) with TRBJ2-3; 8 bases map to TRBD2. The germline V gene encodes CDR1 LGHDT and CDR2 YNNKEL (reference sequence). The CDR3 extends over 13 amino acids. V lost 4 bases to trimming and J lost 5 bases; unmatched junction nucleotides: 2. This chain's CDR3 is CASSLLAGDTQYF. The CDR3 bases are TGTGCCAGCAGCCTCCTAGCGGGAGATACGCAGTATTTT.

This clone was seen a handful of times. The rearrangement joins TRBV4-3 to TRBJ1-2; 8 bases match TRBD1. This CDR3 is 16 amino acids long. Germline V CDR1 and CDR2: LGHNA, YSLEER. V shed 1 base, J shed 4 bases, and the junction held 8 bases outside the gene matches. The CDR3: CASSQAGTGSTYGYTF. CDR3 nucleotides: TGCGCCAGCAGCCAAGCCGGGACAGGAAGCACCTATGGCTACACCTTC.

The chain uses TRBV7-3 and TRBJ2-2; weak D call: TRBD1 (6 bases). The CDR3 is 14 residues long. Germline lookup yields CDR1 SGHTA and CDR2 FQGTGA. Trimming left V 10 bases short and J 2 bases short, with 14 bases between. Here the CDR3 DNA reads TGTGCCACCAAGACAGGAGCCAACACCGGGGAGCTGTTTTTT. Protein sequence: CATKTGANTGELFF.

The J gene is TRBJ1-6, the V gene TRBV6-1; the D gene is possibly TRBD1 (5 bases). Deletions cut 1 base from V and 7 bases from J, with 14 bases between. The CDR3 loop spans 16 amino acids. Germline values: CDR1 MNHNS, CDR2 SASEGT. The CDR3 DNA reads TGTGCCAGCAGTGAAGATTGGGGCTCAGGAAATTCACCCCTCCACTTT. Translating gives CASSEDWGSGNSPLHF.

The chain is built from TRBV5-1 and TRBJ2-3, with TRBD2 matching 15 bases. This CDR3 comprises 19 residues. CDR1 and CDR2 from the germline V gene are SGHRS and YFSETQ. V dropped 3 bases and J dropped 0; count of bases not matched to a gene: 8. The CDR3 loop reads CASSSGLAGGTTSTDTQYF. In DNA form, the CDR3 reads TGCGCCAGCAGCTCCGGACTAGCGGGGGGGACGACTAGCACAGATACGCAGTATTTT.

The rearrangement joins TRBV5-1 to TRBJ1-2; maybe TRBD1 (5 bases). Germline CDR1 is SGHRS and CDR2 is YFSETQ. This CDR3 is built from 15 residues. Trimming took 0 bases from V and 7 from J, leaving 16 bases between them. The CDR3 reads CASSLGRGDERGYTF. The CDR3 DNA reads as TGCGCCAGCAGCTTGGGAAGGGGCGATGAGCGTGGCTACACCTTC.

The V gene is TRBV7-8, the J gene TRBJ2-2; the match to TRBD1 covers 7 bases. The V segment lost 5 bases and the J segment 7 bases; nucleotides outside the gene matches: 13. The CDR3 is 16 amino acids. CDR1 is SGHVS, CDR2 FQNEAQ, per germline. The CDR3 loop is CASSHGQEGRIGELFF. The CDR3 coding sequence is TGTGCCAGCAGCCACGGACAGGAAGGACGGATCGGGGAGCTGTTTTTT.

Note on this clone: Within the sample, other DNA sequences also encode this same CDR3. DNA of the CDR3: TGTGCCAGCAGCCGAGACAGGGACACTGAAGCTTTCTTT. Protein product: CASSRDRDTEAFF. This chain connects TRBV6-5 to TRBJ1-1; 7 bases fit TRBD1. Germline loops: CDR1 MNHEY, CDR2 SVGAGI. The CDR3 has 13 residues. V shed 6 bases, J shed 3 bases, and the junction held 4 bases outside the gene matches.

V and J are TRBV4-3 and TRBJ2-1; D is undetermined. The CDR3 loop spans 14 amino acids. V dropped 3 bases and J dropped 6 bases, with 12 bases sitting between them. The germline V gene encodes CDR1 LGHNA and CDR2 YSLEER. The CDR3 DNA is TGCGCCAGCAGCCATACTATGCTGGGCAATGAGCAGTTCTTC. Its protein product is CASSHTMLGNEQFF.

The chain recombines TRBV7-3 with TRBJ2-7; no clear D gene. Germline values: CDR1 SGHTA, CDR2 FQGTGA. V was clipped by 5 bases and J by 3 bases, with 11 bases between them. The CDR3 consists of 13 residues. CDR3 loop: CASSATPSYEQYF. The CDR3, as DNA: TGTGCCAGCAGCGCAACCCCCAGCTACGAGCAGTACTTC.

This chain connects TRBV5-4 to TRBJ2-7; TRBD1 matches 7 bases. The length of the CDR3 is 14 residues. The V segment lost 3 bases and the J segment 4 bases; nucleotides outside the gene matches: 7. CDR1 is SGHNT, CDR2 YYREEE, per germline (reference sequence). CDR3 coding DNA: TGTGCCAGCAGCTCCCGGGACAGCCCTTACGAGCAGTACTTC. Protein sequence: CASSSRDSPYEQYF.

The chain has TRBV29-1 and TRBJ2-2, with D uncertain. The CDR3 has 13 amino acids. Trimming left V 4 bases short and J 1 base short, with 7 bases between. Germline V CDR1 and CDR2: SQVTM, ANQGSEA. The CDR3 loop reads CSVAYRNTGELFF. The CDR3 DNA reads TGCAGCGTTGCCTACAGGAACACCGGGGAGCTGTTTTTT.

The CDR3 coding sequence is TGTGCCACCCCCGGGGGCTATGGCTACACCTTC. The encoded protein is CATPGGYGYTF. The V and J genes are TRBV7-9 and TRBJ1-2; a possible D gene is TRBD1 (5 bases). V dropped 10 bases and J dropped 4 bases, with 10 bases sitting between them. The CDR3 is 11 residues long. In germline, CDR1 is SEHNR, CDR2 FQNEAQ (reference sequence).

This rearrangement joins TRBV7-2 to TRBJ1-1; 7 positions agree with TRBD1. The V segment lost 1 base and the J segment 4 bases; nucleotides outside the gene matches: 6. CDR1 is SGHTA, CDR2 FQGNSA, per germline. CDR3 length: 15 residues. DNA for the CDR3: TGTGCCAGCAGCTTAGAGTTCAGGGGGGCCACTGAAGCTTTCTTT. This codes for CASSLEFRGATEAFF. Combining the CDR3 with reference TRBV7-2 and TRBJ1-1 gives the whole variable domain GAGVSQSPSNKVTEKGKDVELRCDPISGHTALYWYRQSLGQGLEFLIYFQGNSAPDKSGLPSDRFSAERTGGSVSTLTIQRTQQEDSAVYLCASSLEFRGATEAFFGQGTRLTVV.

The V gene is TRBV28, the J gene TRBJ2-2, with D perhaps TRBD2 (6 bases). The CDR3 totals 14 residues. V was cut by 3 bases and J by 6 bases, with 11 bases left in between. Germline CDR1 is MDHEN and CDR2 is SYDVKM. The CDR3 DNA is TGTGCCAGCAGTTTCAGGGCGGGATCCGGGGAGCTGTTTTTT. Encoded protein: CASSFRAGSGELFF.